The 2 T cell receptor beta chains in this list originate from one sample, sequenced in a study of early T cells in non-severe SARS-CoV-2 infection. From the 5' RACE reads, TCRdb called clonotypes with MiXCR, one entry per CDR3 protein. The repertoire holds roughly 52,000 distinct CDR3 sequences, with over 7.5% as singletons. Sequencing used whole blood. Receptors originate from an adult who was a healthcare worker with PCR-confirmed SARS-CoV-2 infection or an uninfected control (not recorded which).

This clonotype was seen at least ten times. The chain has TRBV7-2 and TRBJ2-1; TRBD2 agrees at 7 bases. The CDR3 sequence is 15 residues long. Germline V gene data show CDR1 as SGHTA and CDR2 as FQGNSA. The J segment lost 0 bases and the V segment lost 5 bases, leaving 4 bases of the junction unmatched. CDR3 residues: CASSERGSSYNEQFF. The CDR3 nucleotides read TGTGCCAGCAGCGAGCGGGGAAGCTCCTACAATGAGCAGTTCTTC.

The rearrangement links TRBV5-1 to TRBJ1-1; TRBD1 matches at 9 bases. CDR1 is SGHRS and CDR2 is YFSETQ in the germline V gene. V was clipped by 0 bases and J by 5 bases; unmatched bases: 5. This CDR3 has 15 amino acids. Here the CDR3 DNA reads TGCGCCAGCAGCTTGGACAGGGGGCCGGGAACTGAAGCTTTCTTT. Translation: CASSLDRGPGTEAFF.